The source of this T cell receptor (beta chain) is a study of shared clonotypes between healthy human individuals. CDR3 length equals 15 residues. CDR1 is SGHRS, CDR2 YFSETQ, per germline. V dropped 6 bases and J dropped 8; count of bases not matched to a gene: 7. Data came from immunoSEQ multiplex PCR; TCRdb stores just in-frame clones and leaves some out. Among 550,000 to 600,000 clones, around 76% were seen once, and the ten largest hold 12%. HIV-negative, healthy adults without recent acute infections or vaccinations were the donors. This clonotype originated in a middle-aged woman in good health. Some clones in this sample may be carry-over from other donors' samples. Material: PBMCs. The chain combines TRBV5-1 with TRBJ2-1; TRBD2 aligns across 14 bases. The CDR3 is CASKTSGRAGDEQFF. The CDR3 coding sequence is TGCGCCAGCAAGACTAGCGGGAGGGCCGGCGATGAGCAGTTCTTC.